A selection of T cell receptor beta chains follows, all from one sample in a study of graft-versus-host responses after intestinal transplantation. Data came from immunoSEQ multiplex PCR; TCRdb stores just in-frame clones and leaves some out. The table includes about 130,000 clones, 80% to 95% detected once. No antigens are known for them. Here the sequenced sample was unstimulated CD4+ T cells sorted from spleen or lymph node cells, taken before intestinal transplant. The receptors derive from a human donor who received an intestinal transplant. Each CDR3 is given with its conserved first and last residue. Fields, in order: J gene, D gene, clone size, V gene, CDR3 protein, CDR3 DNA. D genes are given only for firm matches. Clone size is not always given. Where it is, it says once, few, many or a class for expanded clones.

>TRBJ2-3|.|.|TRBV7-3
CASSLTGSTDTQYF
TGTGCCAGCAGCCTAACCGGTTCCACAGATACGCAGTATTTT
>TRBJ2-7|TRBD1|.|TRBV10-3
CAIRVGQGASSEQYF
TGTGCCATCAGGGTTGGACAGGGGGCCTCAAGCGAGCAGTACTTC
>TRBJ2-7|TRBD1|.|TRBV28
CASSLWTGLSYEQYF
TGTGCCAGCAGTTTATGGACAGGGTTATCCTACGAGCAGTACTTC
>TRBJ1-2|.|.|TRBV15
CATSREERSYYGYTF
TGTGCCACCAGCAGAGAGGAGAGATCCTACTATGGCTACACCTTC
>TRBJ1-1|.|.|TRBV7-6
CASSSQHSNTEAFF
TGTGCCAGCAGCTCTCAACACTCGAACACTGAAGCTTTCTTT
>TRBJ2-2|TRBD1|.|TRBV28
CASSLFRDRGRVSGELFF
TGTGCCAGCAGTTTATTCCGGGACAGGGGGCGTGTTTCCGGGGAGCTGTTTTTT
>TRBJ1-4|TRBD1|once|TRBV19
CASNDRGRNEKLFF
TGTGCCAGTAATGACAGGGGGCGTAACGAAAAACTGTTTTTT
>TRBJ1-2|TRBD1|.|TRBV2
CASSLLDRVFSNYGYTF
TGTGCCAGCAGTTTACTCGACAGGGTTTTTTCTAACTATGGCTACACCTTC
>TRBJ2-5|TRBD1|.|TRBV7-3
CASSLHGGQTKETQYF
TGTGCCAGCAGCCTCCATGGGGGACAGACTAAAGAGACCCAGTACTTC
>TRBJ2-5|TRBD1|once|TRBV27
CASSFGDRETQYF
TGTGCCAGCAGTTTTGGGGACAGAGAGACCCAGTACTTC
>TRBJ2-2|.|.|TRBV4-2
CASSQSRSNTGELFF
TGTGCCAGCAGCCAAAGCAGGAGTAACACCGGGGAGCTGTTTTTT
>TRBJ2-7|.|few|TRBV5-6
CASSLRVTTMDEQYF
TGTGCCAGCAGCTTGCGAGTCACAACGATGGACGAGCAGTACTTC
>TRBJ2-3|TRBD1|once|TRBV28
CASRRDRGNTDTQYF
TGTGCCAGCAGACGCGACAGGGGCAACACAGATACGCAGTATTTT
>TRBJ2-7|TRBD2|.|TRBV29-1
CSGRTSGTYEQYF
TGCAGCGGCAGGACTAGCGGGACTTACGAGCAGTACTTC
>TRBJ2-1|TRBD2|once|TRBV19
CASSIDRLAGASYNEQFF
TGTGCCAGTAGTATAGATCGACTAGCGGGAGCCTCCTACAATGAGCAGTTCTTC
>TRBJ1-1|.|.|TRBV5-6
CASSLSEGYLGAFF
TGTGCCAGCAGCTTGTCTGAGGGGTATCTTGGAGCTTTCTTT